This T cell receptor (beta chain) originates from a study of blood T cell repertoires in COVID-19. TCRdb keeps only in-frame clones here, not all; method: immunoSEQ multiplex PCR. The table lists approximately 160,000 clones, over 80% of them singletons. The source is a woman of 80 years or more with active or convalescent COVID-19. Sequenced: peripheral blood.

Here the CDR3 reads CATSFDRGDTEAFF. CDR3 bases: TGTGCCACCAGTTTCGACAGGGGGGACACTGAAGCTTTCTTT. This chain uses TRBV24-1 with TRBJ1-1; 9 nucleotides align to TRBD1. Germline V gives CDR1 KGHDR, CDR2 SFDVKD. V gave up 6 bases and J gave up 3 bases; unmatched junction bases: 4. This CDR3 is 14 amino acids long.